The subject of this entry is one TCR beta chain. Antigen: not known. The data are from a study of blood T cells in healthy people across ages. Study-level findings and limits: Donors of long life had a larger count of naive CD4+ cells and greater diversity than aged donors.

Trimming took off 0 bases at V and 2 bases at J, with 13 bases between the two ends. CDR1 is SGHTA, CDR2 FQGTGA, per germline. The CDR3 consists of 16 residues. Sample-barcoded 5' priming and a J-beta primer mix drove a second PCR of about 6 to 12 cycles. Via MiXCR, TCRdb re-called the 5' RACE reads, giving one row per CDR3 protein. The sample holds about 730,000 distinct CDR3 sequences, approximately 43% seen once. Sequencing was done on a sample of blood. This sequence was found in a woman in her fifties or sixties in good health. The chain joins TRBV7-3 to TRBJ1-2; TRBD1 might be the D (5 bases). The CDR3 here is CASSLTVQGTNYGYTF. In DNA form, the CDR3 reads TGTGCCAGCAGCTTAACGGTGCAGGGAACGAACTATGGCTACACCTTC.